This TCR beta chain is drawn from a study of blood T cells in healthy people across ages. Overall study findings and caveats: The unsorted PBMCs prevented any conclusive comparison of naive versus antigen-experienced cells.

This clonotype was recorded many times. Its specificity is unknown. Sample-barcoded 5' priming and a J-beta primer mix drove a second PCR of roughly 7 to 11 cycles. TCRdb reanalysed the 5' RACE reads using MiXCR and keeps one entry per CDR3 protein. The sample includes 600,000 or so distinct CDR3 sequences, about 30% of them seen just once. The sequencing sample was made of blood. This sequence originates from a woman aged 80 or older in good health.

This chain's CDR3 is CASSQRVEQYF. The CDR3 nucleotides read TGTGCCAGCAGCCAACGGGTGGAGCAGTACTTC. The rearrangement joins TRBV3-1 to TRBJ2-7; D call uncertain. CDR1 is LGHDT and CDR2 is YNNKEL in the germline V gene (reference sequence). The V and J ends lost 2 bases and 7 bases respectively, with 6 bases between them. The CDR3 loop spans 11 amino acids.